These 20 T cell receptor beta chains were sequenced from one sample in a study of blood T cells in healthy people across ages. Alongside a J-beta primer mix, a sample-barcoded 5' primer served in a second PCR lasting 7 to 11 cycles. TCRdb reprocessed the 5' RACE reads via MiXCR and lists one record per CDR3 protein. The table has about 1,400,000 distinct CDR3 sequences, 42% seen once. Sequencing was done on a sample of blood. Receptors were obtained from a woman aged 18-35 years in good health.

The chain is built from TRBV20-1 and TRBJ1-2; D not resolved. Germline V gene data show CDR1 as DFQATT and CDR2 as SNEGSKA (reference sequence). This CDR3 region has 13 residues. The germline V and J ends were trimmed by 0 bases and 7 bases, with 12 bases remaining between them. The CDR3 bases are TGCAGTGCTAGAGACCCAGGCCAATCTGGCTACACCTTC. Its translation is CSARDPGQSGYTF.

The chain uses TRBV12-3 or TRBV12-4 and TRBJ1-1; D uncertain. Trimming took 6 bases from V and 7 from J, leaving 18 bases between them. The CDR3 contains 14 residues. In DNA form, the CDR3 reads TGTGCCAGCAGCCCTACTTCTCGGGCCCTTGAAGCTTTCTTT. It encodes CASSPTSRALEAFF.

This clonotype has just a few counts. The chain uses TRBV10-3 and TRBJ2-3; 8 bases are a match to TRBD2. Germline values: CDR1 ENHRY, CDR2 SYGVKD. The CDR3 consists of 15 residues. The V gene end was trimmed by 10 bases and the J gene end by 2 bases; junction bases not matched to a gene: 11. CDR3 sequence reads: CATAGAGGTTDTQYF. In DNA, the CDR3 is TGTGCCACCGCAGGGGCGGGGGGTACCACAGATACGCAGTATTTT.

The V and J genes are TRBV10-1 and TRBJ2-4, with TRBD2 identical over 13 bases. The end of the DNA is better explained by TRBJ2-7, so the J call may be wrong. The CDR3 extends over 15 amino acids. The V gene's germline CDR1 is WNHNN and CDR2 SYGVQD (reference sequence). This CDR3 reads CASSAGTSGIDEQYF. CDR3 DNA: TGCGCCAGCAGCGCCGGGACTAGCGGGATAGACGAGCAGTACTTC.

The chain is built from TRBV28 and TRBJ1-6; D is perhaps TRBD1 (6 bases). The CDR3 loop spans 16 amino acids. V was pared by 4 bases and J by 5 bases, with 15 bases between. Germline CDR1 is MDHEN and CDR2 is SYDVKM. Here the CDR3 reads CASSSPGQTNNSPLHF. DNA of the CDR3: TGTGCCAGCAGTTCGCCCGGACAGACAAATAATTCACCCCTCCACTTT.

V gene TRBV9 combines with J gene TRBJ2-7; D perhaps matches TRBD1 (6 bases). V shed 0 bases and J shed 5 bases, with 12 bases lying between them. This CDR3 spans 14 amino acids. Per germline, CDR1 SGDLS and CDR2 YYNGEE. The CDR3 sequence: CASSVEGVPDEQYF. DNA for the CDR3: TGTGCCAGCAGCGTAGAGGGGGTCCCCGACGAGCAGTACTTC.

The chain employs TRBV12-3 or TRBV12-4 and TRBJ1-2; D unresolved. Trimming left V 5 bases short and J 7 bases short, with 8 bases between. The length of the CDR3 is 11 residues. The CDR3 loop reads CASSGAAGYTF. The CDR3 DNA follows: TGTGCCAGCAGTGGAGCAGCTGGCTACACCTTC.

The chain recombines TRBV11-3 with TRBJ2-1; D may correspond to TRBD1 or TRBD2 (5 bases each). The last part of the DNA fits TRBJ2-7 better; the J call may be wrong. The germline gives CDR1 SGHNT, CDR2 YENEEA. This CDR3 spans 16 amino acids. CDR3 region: CASSSLSGTGYNEQYF. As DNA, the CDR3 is TGTGCCAGCAGTTCCTTATCTGGGACGGGTTACAATGAGCAGTACTTC.

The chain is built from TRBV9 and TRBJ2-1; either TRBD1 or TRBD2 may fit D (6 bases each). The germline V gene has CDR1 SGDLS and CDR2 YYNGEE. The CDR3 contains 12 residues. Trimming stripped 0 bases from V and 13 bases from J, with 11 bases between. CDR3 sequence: CASSVEGGPQFF. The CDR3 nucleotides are TGTGCCAGCAGCGTAGAAGGGGGGCCTCAGTTCTTC.

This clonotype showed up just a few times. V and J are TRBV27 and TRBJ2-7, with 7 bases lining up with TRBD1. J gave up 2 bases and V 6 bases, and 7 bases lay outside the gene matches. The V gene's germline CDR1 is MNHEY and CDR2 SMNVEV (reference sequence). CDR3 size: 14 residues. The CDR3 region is CASSNRGPTYEQYF. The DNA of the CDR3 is TGTGCCAGCAGCAACAGGGGACCCACCTACGAGCAGTACTTC.

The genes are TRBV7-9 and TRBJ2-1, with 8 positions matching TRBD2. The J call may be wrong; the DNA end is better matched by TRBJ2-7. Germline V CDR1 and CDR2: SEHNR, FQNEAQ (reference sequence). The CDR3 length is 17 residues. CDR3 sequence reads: CANRLGEGGGTYNEQYF. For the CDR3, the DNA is TGTGCCAACAGATTAGGGGAGGGCGGGGGGACCTACAATGAGCAGTACTTC.

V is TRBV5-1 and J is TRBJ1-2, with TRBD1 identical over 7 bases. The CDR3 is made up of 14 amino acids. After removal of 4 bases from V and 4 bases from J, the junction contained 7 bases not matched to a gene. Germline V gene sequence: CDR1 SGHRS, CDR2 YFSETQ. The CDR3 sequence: CASSPIQGSYGYTF. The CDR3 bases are TGCGCCAGCAGCCCCATACAGGGGAGCTATGGCTACACCTTC.

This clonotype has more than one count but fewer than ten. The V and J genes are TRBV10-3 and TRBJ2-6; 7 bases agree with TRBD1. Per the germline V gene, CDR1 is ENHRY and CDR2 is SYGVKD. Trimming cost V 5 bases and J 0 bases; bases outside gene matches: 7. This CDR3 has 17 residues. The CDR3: CAISLTGYASGANVLTF. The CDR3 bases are TGTGCCATCAGTTTGACAGGGTATGCCTCTGGGGCCAACGTCCTGACTTTC.

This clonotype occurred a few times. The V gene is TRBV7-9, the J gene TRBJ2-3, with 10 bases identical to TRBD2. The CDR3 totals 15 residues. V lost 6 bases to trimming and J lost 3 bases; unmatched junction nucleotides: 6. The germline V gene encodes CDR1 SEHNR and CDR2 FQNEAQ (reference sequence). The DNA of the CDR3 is TGTGCCAGCAGTATGCCGGGACTAGCGACAGATACGCAGTATTTT. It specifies CASSMPGLATDTQYF.

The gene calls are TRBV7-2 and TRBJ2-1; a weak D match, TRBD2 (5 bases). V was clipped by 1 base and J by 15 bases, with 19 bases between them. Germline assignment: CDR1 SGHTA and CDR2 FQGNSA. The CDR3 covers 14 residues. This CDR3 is CASSLDKTMREWFF. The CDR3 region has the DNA TGTGCCAGCAGCTTAGATAAAACTATGAGGGAATGGTTCTTC.

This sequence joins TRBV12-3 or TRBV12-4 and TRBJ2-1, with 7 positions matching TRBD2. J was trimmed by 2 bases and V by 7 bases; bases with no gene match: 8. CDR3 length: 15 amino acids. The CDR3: CASIESGAAYNEQFF. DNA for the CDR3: TGTGCCAGCATCGAAAGCGGGGCGGCCTACAATGAGCAGTTCTTC.

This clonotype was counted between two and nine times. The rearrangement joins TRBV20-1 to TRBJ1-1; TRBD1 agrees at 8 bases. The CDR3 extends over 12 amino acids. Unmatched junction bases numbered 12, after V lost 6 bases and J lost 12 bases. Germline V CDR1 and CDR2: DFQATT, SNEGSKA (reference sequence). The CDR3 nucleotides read TGCAGTGCCACCCTGACAGGGGAAAAATCTTTCTTT. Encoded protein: CSATLTGEKSFF.

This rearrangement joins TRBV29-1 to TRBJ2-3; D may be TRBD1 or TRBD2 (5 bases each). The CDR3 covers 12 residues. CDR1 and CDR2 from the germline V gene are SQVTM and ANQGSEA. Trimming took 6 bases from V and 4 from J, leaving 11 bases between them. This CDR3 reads CSVKGSADTQYF. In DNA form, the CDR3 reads TGCAGCGTGAAGGGGAGTGCAGATACGCAGTATTTT.

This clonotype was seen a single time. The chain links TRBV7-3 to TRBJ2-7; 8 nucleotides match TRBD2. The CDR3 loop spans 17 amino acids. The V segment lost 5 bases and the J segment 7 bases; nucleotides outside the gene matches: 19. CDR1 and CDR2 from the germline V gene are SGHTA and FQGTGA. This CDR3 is CASSHREGGLTYNEQYF. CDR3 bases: TGTGCCAGCAGCCACCGGGAGGGGGGGCTTACCTACAATGAGCAGTACTTC.

The CDR3 DNA reads TGCAGTGCCGAGGACCTGACAGGGAATCCCCCAGATACGCAGTATTTT. Translation: CSAEDLTGNPPDTQYF. The V gene is TRBV20-1, the J gene TRBJ2-3; 7 nucleotides line up with TRBD1. J was trimmed by 4 bases and V by 6 bases; bases with no gene match: 16. Per the germline V gene, CDR1 is DFQATT and CDR2 is SNEGSKA (reference sequence). The CDR3 has 16 amino acids.